This T cell receptor (beta chain) was recorded in a study of post-analysis software for immune sequencing data. Overall study findings and caveats: Normalized Chao1 diversity was significantly lower in multiple sclerosis patients than in controls. Those samples that were prepared in the same batch co-clustered strongly by F measure. There were a few TRBV segments more frequent in patients than controls, and TRBV5-6, TRBV5-1 and TRBV20-1 were among them.

Prepared libraries of TCR beta cDNA carried unique molecular identifiers. Input populations of roughly 1 to 11 million T cells gave rise to around 500,000 cDNA molecules. Each CDR3 protein gets one entry after TCRdb re-called the PCR reads with MiXCR. Of 350,000 to 450,000 distinct CDR3 sequences listed, 35% to 45% are singletons. This CDR3 is built from 13 residues. The ends were cut back, 3 bases at V and 5 bases at J, with 8 bases in the middle. CDR1 is SEHNR, CDR2 FQNEAQ, per germline (reference sequence). Turning to this clonotype: Its target is unknown.

The chain links TRBV7-9 to TRBJ1-5; D is unresolved. The source is a girl aged 2 to 10 with multiple sclerosis. The sequenced material came from blood. This CDR3 reads CASSLALHQPQHF. The CDR3 DNA reads as TGTGCCAGCAGCTTGGCCCTTCATCAGCCCCAGCATTTT.